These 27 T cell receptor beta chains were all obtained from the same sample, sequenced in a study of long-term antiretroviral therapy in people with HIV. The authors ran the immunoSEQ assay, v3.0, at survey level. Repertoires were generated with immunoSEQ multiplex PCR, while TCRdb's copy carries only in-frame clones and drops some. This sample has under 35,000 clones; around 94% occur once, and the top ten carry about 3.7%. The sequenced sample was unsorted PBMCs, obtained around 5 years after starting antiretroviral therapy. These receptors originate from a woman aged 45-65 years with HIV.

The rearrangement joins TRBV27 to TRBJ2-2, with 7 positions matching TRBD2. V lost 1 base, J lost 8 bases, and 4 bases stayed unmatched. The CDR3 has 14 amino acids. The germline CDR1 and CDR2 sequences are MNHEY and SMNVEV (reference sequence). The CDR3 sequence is CASSLLLATGELFF. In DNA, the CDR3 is TGTGCCAGCAGTTTATTACTAGCGACGGGGGAGCTGTTTTTT.

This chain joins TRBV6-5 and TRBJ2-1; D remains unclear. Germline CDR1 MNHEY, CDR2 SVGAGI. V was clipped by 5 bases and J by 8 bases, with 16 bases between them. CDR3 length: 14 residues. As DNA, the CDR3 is TGTGCCAGCAGTAGGACCCAAAGGTTTCATGAGCAGTTCTTC. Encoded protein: CASSRTQRFHEQFF.

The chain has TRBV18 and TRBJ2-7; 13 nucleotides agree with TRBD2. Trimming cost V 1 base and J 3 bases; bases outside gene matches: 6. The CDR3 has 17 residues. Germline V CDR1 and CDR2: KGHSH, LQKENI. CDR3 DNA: TGTGCCAGCTCACCACTTTCACTAGCGGGGGGGGTCTACGAGCAGTACTTC. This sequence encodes CASSPLSLAGGVYEQYF.

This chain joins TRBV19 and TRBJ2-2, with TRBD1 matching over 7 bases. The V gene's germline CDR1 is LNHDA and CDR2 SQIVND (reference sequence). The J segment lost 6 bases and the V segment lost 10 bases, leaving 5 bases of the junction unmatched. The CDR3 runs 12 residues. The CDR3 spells CATKQGSGELFF. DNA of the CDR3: TGTGCCACTAAACAGGGGTCCGGGGAGCTGTTTTTT.

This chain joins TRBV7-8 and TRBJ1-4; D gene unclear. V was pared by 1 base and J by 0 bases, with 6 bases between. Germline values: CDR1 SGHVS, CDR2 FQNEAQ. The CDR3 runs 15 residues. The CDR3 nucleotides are TGTGCCAGCAGCTTAGGTTATCCAACTAATGAAAAACTGTTTTTT. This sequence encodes CASSLGYPTNEKLFF.

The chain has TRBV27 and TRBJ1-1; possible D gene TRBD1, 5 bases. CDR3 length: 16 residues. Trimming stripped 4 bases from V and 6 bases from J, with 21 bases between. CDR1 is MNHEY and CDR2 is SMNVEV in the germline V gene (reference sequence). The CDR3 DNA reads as TGTGCCAGCAGTTCGGGGTGGGGGGGTTCAGGTGCTGAAGCTTTCTTT. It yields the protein CASSSGWGGSGAEAFF.

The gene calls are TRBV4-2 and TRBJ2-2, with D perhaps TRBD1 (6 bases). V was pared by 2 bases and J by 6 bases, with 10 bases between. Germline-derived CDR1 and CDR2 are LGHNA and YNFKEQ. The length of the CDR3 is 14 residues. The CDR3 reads CASSQLQGSGELFF. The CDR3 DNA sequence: TGTGCCAGCAGCCAACTACAGGGATCCGGGGAGCTGTTTTTT.

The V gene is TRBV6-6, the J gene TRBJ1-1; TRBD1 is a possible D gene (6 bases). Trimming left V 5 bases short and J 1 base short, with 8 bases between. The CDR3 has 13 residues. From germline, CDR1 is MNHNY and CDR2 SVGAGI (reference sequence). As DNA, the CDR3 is TGTGCCAGCAGTACGGACAGGAACACTGAAGCTTTCTTT. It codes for CASSTDRNTEAFF.

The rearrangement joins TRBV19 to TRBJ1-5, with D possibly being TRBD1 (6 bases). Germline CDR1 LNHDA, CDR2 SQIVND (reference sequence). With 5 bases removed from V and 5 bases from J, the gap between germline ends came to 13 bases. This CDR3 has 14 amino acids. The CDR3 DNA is TGTGCCAGTAGTGCTGACAGGCTGGATCAGCCCCAGCATTTT. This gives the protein CASSADRLDQPQHF.

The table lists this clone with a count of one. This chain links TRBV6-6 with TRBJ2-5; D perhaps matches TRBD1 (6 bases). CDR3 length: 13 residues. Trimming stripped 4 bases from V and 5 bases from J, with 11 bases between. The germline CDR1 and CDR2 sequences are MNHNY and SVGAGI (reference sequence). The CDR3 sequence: CASSLQGGETQYF. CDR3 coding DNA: TGTGCCAGCAGTTTACAGGGTGGGGAGACCCAGTACTTC.

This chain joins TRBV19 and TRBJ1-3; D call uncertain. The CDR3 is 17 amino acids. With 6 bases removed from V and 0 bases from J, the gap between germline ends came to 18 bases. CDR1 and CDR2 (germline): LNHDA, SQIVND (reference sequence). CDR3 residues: CASRGMSAANSGNTIYF. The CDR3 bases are TGTGCCAGTAGAGGTATGTCGGCAGCCAACTCTGGAAACACCATATATTTT.

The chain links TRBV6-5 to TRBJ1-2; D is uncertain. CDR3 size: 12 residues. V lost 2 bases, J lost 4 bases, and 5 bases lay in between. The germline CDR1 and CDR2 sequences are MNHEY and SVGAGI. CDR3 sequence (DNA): TGTGCCAGCAGTTACGGATCCTATGGCTACACCTTC. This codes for CASSYGSYGYTF.

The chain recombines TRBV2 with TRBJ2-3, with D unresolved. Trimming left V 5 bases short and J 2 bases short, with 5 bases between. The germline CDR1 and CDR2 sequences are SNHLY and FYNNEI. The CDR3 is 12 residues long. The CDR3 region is CASSLVTDTQYF. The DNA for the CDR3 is TGTGCCAGCAGTCTAGTCACAGATACGCAGTATTTT.

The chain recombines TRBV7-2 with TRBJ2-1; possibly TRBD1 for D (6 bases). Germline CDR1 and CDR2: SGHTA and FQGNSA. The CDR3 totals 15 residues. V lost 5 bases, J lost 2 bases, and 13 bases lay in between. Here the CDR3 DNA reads TGTGCCAGCAGCCTTGACGGACAGCCCTACAATGAGCAGTTCTTC. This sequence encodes CASSLDGQPYNEQFF.

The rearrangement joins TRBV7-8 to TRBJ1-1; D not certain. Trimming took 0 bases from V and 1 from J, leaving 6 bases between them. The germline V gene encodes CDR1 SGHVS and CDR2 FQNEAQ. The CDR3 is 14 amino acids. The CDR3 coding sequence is TGTGCCAGCAGCTTAGCTGGTTCGAACACTGAAGCTTTCTTT. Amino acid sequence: CASSLAGSNTEAFF.

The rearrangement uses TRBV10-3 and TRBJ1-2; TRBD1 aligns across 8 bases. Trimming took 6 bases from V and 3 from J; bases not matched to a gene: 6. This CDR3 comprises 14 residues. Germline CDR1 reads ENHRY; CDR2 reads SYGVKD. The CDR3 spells CAISPGGTYYGYTF. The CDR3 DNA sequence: TGTGCCATCAGCCCAGGGGGCACTTACTATGGCTACACCTTC.

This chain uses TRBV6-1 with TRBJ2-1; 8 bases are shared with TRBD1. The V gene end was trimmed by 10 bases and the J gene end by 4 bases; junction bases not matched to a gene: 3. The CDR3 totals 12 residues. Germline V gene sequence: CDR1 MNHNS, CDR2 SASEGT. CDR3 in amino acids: CAIGQGYNEQFF. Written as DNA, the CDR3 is TGTGCCATCGGACAGGGATACAATGAGCAGTTCTTC.

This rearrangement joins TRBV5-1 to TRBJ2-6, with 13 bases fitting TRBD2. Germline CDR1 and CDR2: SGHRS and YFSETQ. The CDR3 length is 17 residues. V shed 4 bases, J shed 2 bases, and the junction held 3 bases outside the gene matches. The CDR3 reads CASSGGLAGTGANVLTF. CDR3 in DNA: TGCGCCAGCAGCGGGGGACTAGCGGGGACTGGGGCCAACGTCCTGACTTTC.

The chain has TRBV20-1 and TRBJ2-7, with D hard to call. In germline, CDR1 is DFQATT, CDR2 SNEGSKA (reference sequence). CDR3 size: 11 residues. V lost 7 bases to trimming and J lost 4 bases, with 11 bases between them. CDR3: CSVYPDYEQYF. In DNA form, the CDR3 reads TGCAGTGTCTACCCTGATTACGAGCAGTACTTC.

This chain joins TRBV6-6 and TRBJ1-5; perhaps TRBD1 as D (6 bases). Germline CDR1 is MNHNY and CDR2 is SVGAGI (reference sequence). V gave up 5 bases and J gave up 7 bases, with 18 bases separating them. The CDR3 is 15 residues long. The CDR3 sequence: CASSPTGTGSQPQHF. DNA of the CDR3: TGTGCCAGCAGTCCTACAGGGACGGGAAGCCAGCCCCAGCATTTT.

The CDR3 region is CASSYEVAETQYF. For the CDR3, the DNA is TGTGCCAGCAGTTACGAGGTAGCTGAGACCCAGTACTTC. This rearrangement joins TRBV6-6 to TRBJ2-5; D gene uncertain. The V gene lost 2 bases and the J gene lost 5 bases, with 9 bases spanning the gap. Germline-derived CDR1 and CDR2 are MNHNY and SVGAGI (reference sequence). The CDR3 loop spans 13 amino acids.

The CDR3 DNA reads as TGTGCCAGTAGTATCCCAGGGGCCGGGGAGCTGTTTTTT. Its protein is CASSIPGAGELFF. The V call is TRBV19, the J call TRBJ2-2, with D tentatively TRBD1 (6 bases). Germline V lookup: CDR1 LNHDA, CDR2 SQIVND (reference sequence). The CDR3 is made up of 13 amino acids. V lost 3 bases, J lost 6 bases, and 8 bases lay in between.

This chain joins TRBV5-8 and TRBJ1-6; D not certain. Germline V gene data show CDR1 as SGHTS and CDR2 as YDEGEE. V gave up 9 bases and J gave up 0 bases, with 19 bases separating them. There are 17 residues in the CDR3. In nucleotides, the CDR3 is TGTGCCAATCCATCGACCACAACTAGCTCCTATAATTCACCCCTCCACTTT. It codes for CANPSTTTSSYNSPLHF.

The CDR3 here is CASSLFGGGGETQYF. In nucleotides, the CDR3 is TGTGCCAGCAGCTTGTTTGGGGGGGGAGGGGAGACCCAGTACTTC. The genes are TRBV5-6 and TRBJ2-5; 7 bases are a match to TRBD2. This CDR3 is 15 amino acids long. Germline V gene lookup returns CDR1 SGHDT and CDR2 YYEEEE. J gave up 5 bases and V 1 base, and 8 bases lay outside the gene matches.

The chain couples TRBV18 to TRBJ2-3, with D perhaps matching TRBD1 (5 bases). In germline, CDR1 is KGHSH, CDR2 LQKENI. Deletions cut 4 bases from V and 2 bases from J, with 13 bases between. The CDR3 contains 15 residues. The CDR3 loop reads CASSLRVIVTDTQYF. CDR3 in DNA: TGTGCCAGCTCACTCAGGGTCATAGTCACAGATACGCAGTATTTT. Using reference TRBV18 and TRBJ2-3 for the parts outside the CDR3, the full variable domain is NAGVMQNPRHLVRRRGQEARLRCSPMKGHSHVYWYRQLPEEGLKFMVYLQKENIIDESGMPKERFSAEFPKEGPSILRIQQVVRGDSAAYFCASSLRVIVTDTQYFGPGTRLTVL.

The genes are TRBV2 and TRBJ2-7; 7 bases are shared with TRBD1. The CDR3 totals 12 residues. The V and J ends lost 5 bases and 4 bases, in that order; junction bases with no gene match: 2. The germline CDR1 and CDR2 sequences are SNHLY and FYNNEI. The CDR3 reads CASSSQGYEQYF. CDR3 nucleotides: TGTGCCAGCAGTTCACAGGGGTACGAGCAGTACTTC.

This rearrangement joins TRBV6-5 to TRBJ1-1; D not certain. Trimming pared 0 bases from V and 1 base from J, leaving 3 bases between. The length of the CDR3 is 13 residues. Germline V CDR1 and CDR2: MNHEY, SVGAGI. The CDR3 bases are TGTGCCAGCAGTTACTCAGAGAACACTGAAGCTTTCTTT. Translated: CASSYSENTEAFF.